There are a few counts of the clone carrying this T cell receptor (beta chain). This sample is drawn from a study of T-cell reconstitution after alpha-beta-depleted transplantation in children. Unique molecular identifiers were built into the TCRbeta library. TCRdb processed the PCR reads anew with MiXCR; each CDR3 protein has one entry. The sample shows around 370,000 distinct CDR3 sequences, about 9.4% of them seen only once. The CDR3 has 15 amino acids. CDR1 is DFQATT, CDR2 SNEGSKA, per germline (reference sequence). Trimming took 6 bases from V and 0 from J; bases not matched to a gene: 7. This rearrangement joins TRBV20-1 to TRBJ1-5; 8 nucleotides line up with TRBD1. The TCR comes from a human donor who donated a stem cell graft to a child with acute lymphoblastic leukemia. The sequencing used PBMCs from the stem cell graft donor, collected from the stem cell graft. The CDR3 is CSAARQGSSNQPQHF. CDR3 nucleotide sequence: TGCAGTGCAGCTAGACAGGGGAGTAGCAATCAGCCCCAGCATTTT.